The source of this T cell receptor (beta chain) is a study of T-cell reconstitution after alpha-beta-depleted transplantation in children. This CDR3 comprises 14 residues. Germline lookup yields CDR1 MNHNS and CDR2 SASEGT. V trimming: 10 bases; J trimming: 2 bases; junction bases outside the gene matches: 6. A few counts support this clonotype. Library preparation (for TCRbeta) was performed with unique molecular identifiers. MiXCR was run by TCRdb on the PCR reads, yielding one entry per CDR3 protein. The sample gives hundreds of thousands of distinct CDR3 sequences, 15% to 20% of which show up once; under 30% is in the top ten.

The TCR sequence derives from a boy under three years old who had a stem cell transplant for Wiskott-Aldrich syndrome, so the T cells may come from the graft donor. This rearrangement joins TRBV6-1 to TRBJ2-1; TRBD2 matches 9 bases. The specimen was PBMCs, mostly from graft donor cells, collected 360 days after TCRalphabeta/CD19-depleted stem cell transplant. In DNA, the CDR3 is TGTGCCACGAGACTAGCGGAAACCTACAATGAGCAGTTCTTC. It yields the protein CATRLAETYNEQFF.